A single sample is the source of the 27 T cell receptor beta chains below, sequenced in a study of blood T cell repertoires in COVID-19. TCRdb's table, derived via immunoSEQ multiplex PCR, lists solely in-frame clones and lacks some. The table records tens of thousands of clones, 88% of them present only once. The sample was peripheral blood. The source of these receptors is a man aged 60 to 75 with acute or convalescent COVID-19.

The chain uses TRBV24-1 and TRBJ1-5, with 7 bases matching TRBD1. The CDR3 is 15 residues long. Germline V gives CDR1 KGHDR, CDR2 SFDVKD. J was trimmed by 4 bases and V by 6 bases; bases with no gene match: 8. The CDR3 reads CATSPRGQGNQPQHF. For the CDR3, the DNA is TGTGCCACCAGTCCAAGGGGGCAGGGGAATCAGCCCCAGCATTTT.

By sample fraction, this clone is medium-sized. The genes are TRBV27 and TRBJ2-1, with 12 bases identical to TRBD2. This CDR3 is 14 amino acids long. CDR1 MNHEY and CDR2 SMNVEV come from the germline V gene (reference sequence). The junction had 5 bases not matched to a gene; V was cut back by 6 bases and J by 8 bases. For the CDR3, the DNA is TGTGCCAGCAGCTGGACTAGCGGGAACGATGAGCAGTTCTTC. It translates to CASSWTSGNDEQFF.

This clone was detected once. V gene TRBV19 combines with J gene TRBJ1-2; TRBD1 might be the D (5 bases). Germline values: CDR1 LNHDA, CDR2 SQIVND (reference sequence). This CDR3 spans 13 amino acids. V lost 3 bases and J lost 4, with 9 bases in between. The CDR3 DNA is TGTGCCAGTAGTATTGCAGGGTCCTATGGCTACACCTTC. It translates to CASSIAGSYGYTF.

V is TRBV16 and J is TRBJ1-5, with a weak D call TRBD1 (5 bases). This CDR3 contains 14 residues. The V gene's germline CDR1 is KGHSY and CDR2 FQNENV. The V end lost 4 bases, the J end lost 8 bases, and 15 bases lay between the germline ends. The CDR3 is CASSPQRGGEPQHF. The CDR3, as DNA: TGTGCCAGCAGCCCACAAAGGGGTGGGGAGCCCCAGCATTTT.

This sequence joins TRBV6-1 and TRBJ2-1; 9 nucleotides match TRBD2. With V trimmed by 0 bases and J by 9 bases, 18 bases remained unmatched. Germline assignment: CDR1 MNHNS and CDR2 SASEGT. The CDR3 loop spans 19 amino acids. The CDR3 DNA follows: TGTGCCAGCAGTGAAGCATACGGTTTCGGCGGGAGGGGAGGGAGTGAGCAGTTCTTC. This translates into CASSEAYGFGGRGGSEQFF.

This clone was detected only a few times. This sequence joins TRBV5-1 and TRBJ2-2; TRBD2 agrees at 11 bases. The CDR3 contains 15 residues. Germline lookup yields CDR1 SGHRS and CDR2 YFSETQ. The J segment lost 7 bases and the V segment lost 7 bases, leaving 9 bases of the junction unmatched. This CDR3 is CASCRLAGSGGELFF. In nucleotides, the CDR3 is TGCGCCAGCTGCCGACTAGCGGGATCAGGCGGGGAGCTGTTTTTT.

CDR3 sequence (DNA): TGTGCCAGCAGTCATATACCCGGGACAGGGGCGTTTGCTAACTATGGCTACACCTTC. Translating it yields CASSHIPGTGAFANYGYTF. The chain joins TRBV7-9 to TRBJ1-2, with 10 bases fitting TRBD1. With V trimmed by 6 bases and J by 0 bases, 16 bases remained unmatched. This CDR3 has 19 residues. The germline V gene encodes CDR1 SEHNR and CDR2 FQNEAQ (reference sequence).

This chain uses TRBV7-2 with TRBJ2-5; D is perhaps TRBD2 (5 bases). The CDR3 length is 15 residues. The germline CDR1 and CDR2 sequences are SGHTA and FQGNSA. Trimming stripped 1 base from V and 5 bases from J, with 14 bases between. The CDR3 sequence: CASSLGGWVGETQYF. CDR3 DNA sequence: TGTGCCAGCAGCTTAGGAGGGTGGGTTGGGGAGACCCAGTACTTC.

The V gene is TRBV13, the J gene TRBJ2-2; no clear D. V lost 2 bases and J 2 bases, leaving 6 bases between the germline ends. The CDR3 totals 14 residues. The V gene's germline CDR1 is PRHDT and CDR2 FYEKMQ (reference sequence). CDR3 in amino acids: CASSLPGNTGELFF. Here the CDR3 DNA reads TGTGCCAGCAGCTTACCGGGTAACACCGGGGAGCTGTTTTTT.

The V call is TRBV2, the J call TRBJ1-6, with 7 positions matching TRBD1. V lost 10 bases, J lost 7 bases, and 7 bases stayed unmatched. In germline, CDR1 is SNHLY, CDR2 FYNNEI. There are 13 residues in the CDR3. The CDR3 DNA reads as TGTGCCACTTACAGGGGTCGGAATTCACCCCTCCACTTT. Amino acid sequence: CATYRGRNSPLHF.

The table lists this clone with a few counts. This chain links TRBV29-1 with TRBJ2-2; D unclear. The ends were cut back, 6 bases at V and 0 bases at J, with 14 bases in the middle. Germline CDR1 SQVTM, CDR2 ANQGSEA. This CDR3 spans 15 amino acids. This CDR3 is CSVPRWQPNTGELFF. As DNA, the CDR3 is TGCAGCGTCCCCAGGTGGCAGCCGAACACCGGGGAGCTGTTTTTT.

This sequence joins TRBV9 and TRBJ2-3; possibly TRBD1 for D (5 bases). The CDR3 is 13 residues long. V was clipped by 4 bases and J by 6 bases, with 12 bases between them. Germline values: CDR1 SGDLS, CDR2 YYNGEE. The CDR3 DNA follows: TGTGCCAGCAGCACAGGCTCCCGGGATACGCAGTATTTT. Amino acids: CASSTGSRDTQYF.

This clone has a handful of counts. The chain has TRBV28 and TRBJ2-7, with 8 bases lining up with TRBD2. CDR1 is MDHEN and CDR2 is SYDVKM in the germline V gene. CDR3 size: 13 residues. V was pared by 7 bases and J by 7 bases, with 9 bases of the junction left unmatched. For the CDR3, the DNA is TGTGCCAGCACCCAAGGGACTAGAGGTGAGCAGTACTTC. As protein: CASTQGTRGEQYF. Looking up the rest from reference TRBV28 and TRBJ2-7 gives the full variable domain: DVKVTQSSRYLVKRTGEKVFLECVQDMDHENMFWYRQDPGLGLRLIYFSYDVKMKEKGDIPEGYSVSREKKERFSLILESASTNQTSMYLCASTQGTRGEQYFGPGTRLTVT.

The V gene is TRBV12-3 or TRBV12-4, the J gene TRBJ1-6; D remains unclear. The CDR3 contains 13 residues. Between the trimmed V and J ends, which lost 7 bases and 3 bases, there was a span of 7 bases. This CDR3 reads CASTSRYNSPLHF. CDR3 nucleotide sequence: TGTGCCAGCACCTCCCGCTATAATTCACCCCTCCACTTT.

The sample holds one count of this clone. The CDR3 spells CASSSIPASLARETQYF. The DNA of the CDR3 is TGTGCCAGTAGTAGTATCCCCGCCAGTCTCGCGAGGGAGACCCAGTACTTC. V gene TRBV19 combines with J gene TRBJ2-5; D gene ambiguous. There are 17 residues in the CDR3. CDR1 and CDR2 from the germline V gene are LNHDA and SQIVND (reference sequence). V dropped 4 bases and J dropped 5 bases, with 23 bases sitting between them.

The chain has TRBV10-1 and TRBJ1-2; TRBD1 matches 10 bases. From germline, CDR1 is WNHNN and CDR2 SYGVQD (reference sequence). V gave up 11 bases and J gave up 8 bases; unmatched junction bases: 14. The CDR3 is 14 residues long. The CDR3 region is CAEAQTGGARGYTF. CDR3 in DNA: TGCGCCGAGGCCCAGACAGGGGGCGCGAGGGGCTACACCTTC.

The V and J genes are TRBV28 and TRBJ2-7; D remains ambiguous. Germline CDR1 reads MDHEN; CDR2 reads SYDVKM. The germline V and J ends were trimmed by 6 bases and 3 bases, with 15 bases remaining between them. The length of the CDR3 is 14 residues. This chain's CDR3 is CASSLVAQNYEQYF. The CDR3 region has the DNA TGTGCCAGCAGCCTCGTGGCACAAAACTACGAGCAGTACTTC.

The chain is built from TRBV28 and TRBJ2-1; 7 bases fit TRBD2. Unmatched junction bases numbered 12, after V lost 2 bases and J lost 5 bases. The CDR3 is 17 residues long. CDR1 is MDHEN and CDR2 is SYDVKM in the germline V gene. The CDR3 sequence is CASSLGAGKRGNNEQFF. The CDR3 nucleotides are TGTGCCAGCAGTTTAGGGGCGGGCAAGCGGGGTAACAATGAGCAGTTCTTC.

The CDR3 here is CASSIGPGQLAKNIQYF. The CDR3 bases are TGTGCCAGTAGTATTGGGCCAGGTCAATTAGCCAAAAACATTCAGTACTTC. The chain has TRBV19 and TRBJ2-4; D not certain. The CDR3 runs to 17 residues. In germline, CDR1 is LNHDA, CDR2 SQIVND (reference sequence). V lost 3 bases and J lost 0, with 15 bases in between. The full variable domain, completed using reference TRBV19 and TRBJ2-4, is DGGITQSPKYLFRKEGQNVTLSCEQNLNHDAMYWYRQDPGQGLRLIYYSQIVNDFQKGDIAEGYSVSREKKESFPLTVTSAQKNPTAFYLCASSIGPGQLAKNIQYFGAGTRLSVL.

The V call is TRBV27, the J call TRBJ2-2; D gene uncertain. V was trimmed by 6 bases and J by 1 base, leaving 3 bases between them. Per germline, CDR1 MNHEY and CDR2 SMNVEV (reference sequence). This CDR3 is built from 12 residues. As DNA, the CDR3 is TGTGCCAGCAGGCGGAACACCGGGGAGCTGTTTTTT. It codes for CASRRNTGELFF.

This clone was found a few times. The chain links TRBV4-1 to TRBJ2-2; a possible D gene is TRBD1 (6 bases). CDR1 MGHRA and CDR2 YSYEKL come from the germline V gene. The CDR3 extends over 15 amino acids. V was trimmed by 0 bases and J by 5 bases, leaving 10 bases between them. The CDR3 protein is CASSQDRTGTGELFF. CDR3 DNA sequence: TGCGCCAGCAGCCAAGATCGAACAGGGACCGGGGAGCTGTTTTTT.

A word on this clone: Its ends do not fully match the called genes, so a read error is possible. This chain connects TRBV7-7 to TRBJ2-5; 11 nucleotides agree with TRBD2. The CDR3 sequence is 15 residues long. Germline values: CDR1 SSHAT, CDR2 FNYEAQ (reference sequence). In DNA form, the CDR3 reads TGTGCTAGCAGCTTAGCGGGAGGGATCCAAGAGACCCAGTACTTC. Translating gives CASSLAGGIQETQYF.

This clone was counted between two and nine times. The gene calls are TRBV11-2 and TRBJ2-3; no clear D gene. Looked up from germline, CDR1 is SGHAT and CDR2 is FQNNGV. The CDR3 covers 12 residues. Trimming left V 6 bases short and J 7 bases short, with 11 bases between. CDR3 protein: CASRRLAHTQYF. CDR3 nucleotide sequence: TGTGCCAGCAGGAGGCTGGCCCATACGCAGTATTTT.

The chain joins TRBV25-1 to TRBJ1-1; D is unclear. CDR1 is MGHDK and CDR2 is SYGVNS in the germline V gene. The CDR3 is 13 amino acids. With 4 bases removed from V and 6 bases from J, the gap between germline ends came to 12 bases. This chain's CDR3 is CASSGTGWAEAFF. CDR3 sequence (DNA): TGTGCCAGCAGTGGGACGGGGTGGGCTGAAGCTTTCTTT.

This rearrangement joins TRBV5-1 to TRBJ1-4; 9 nucleotides align to TRBD1. This CDR3 contains 15 residues. With V trimmed by 3 bases and J by 10 bases, 10 bases remained unmatched. CDR1 and CDR2 (germline): SGHRS, YFSETQ. CDR3 amino acids: CASSSQGAGQGKLFF. CDR3 nucleotide sequence: TGCGCCAGCAGCTCACAGGGGGCGGGACAGGGAAAACTGTTTTTT.

The V call is TRBV2, the J call TRBJ2-1; a weak D match, TRBD2 (6 bases). There are 13 residues in the CDR3. Between the trimmed V and J ends, which lost 5 bases and 12 bases, there was a span of 17 bases. CDR1 is SNHLY, CDR2 FYNNEI, per germline. CDR3 residues: CASSPALEGPQFF. CDR3 nucleotide sequence: TGTGCCAGCAGTCCCGCCCTGGAGGGCCCGCAGTTCTTC.

The rearrangement uses TRBV29-1 and TRBJ2-7, with 12 bases that match TRBD1. The CDR3 is made up of 13 amino acids. The ends lost 6 bases at V and 5 bases at J; junction bases unmatched: 5. CDR1 is SQVTM and CDR2 is ANQGSEA in the germline V gene. CDR3 DNA sequence: TGCAGCGTCCGGGACAGGGGGCCCCACGAGCAGTACTTC. Its translation: CSVRDRGPHEQYF.